This is a list of T cell receptor beta chains from one sample in a study of blood T cell repertoires in COVID-19. Assay used: immunoSEQ multiplex PCR; TCRdb lists only in-frame clones, some missing. The sample yields 350,000 to 400,000 clones, 75% to 90% seen once. The source material was peripheral blood. Receptors were obtained from a woman aged 55-70 years with COVID-19, enrolled during active disease. Both conserved end residues are part of each CDR3.

TRBJ2-7 | TRBV1 | CTSSPPEGDSYEQYF
TRBJ1-6 | TRBV19 | CASRDRGFYNSPLHF
TRBJ1-3 | TRBV6-5 | CASSHERQGLGYF
TRBJ2-3 | TRBV18 | CASSPAGFPATDTQYF
TRBJ1-6 | TRBV30 | CAWSVRDRGNSPLHF
TRBJ2-1 | TRBV27 | CASSLMVSGGKGNEQFF
TRBJ2-5 | TRBV2 | CASTEGVWETQYF
TRBJ2-1 | TRBV19 | CASSRQGRLDNEQFF
TRBJ2-7 | TRBV11-3 | CASTHQSGYEQYF
TRBJ1-6 | TRBV7-9 | CASSLGHYNSPLHF
TRBJ2-3 | TRBV7-2 | CASSLASGQGIDTQYF
TRBJ1-1 | TRBV6-5 | CASPGGANTEAFF
TRBJ1-2 | TRBV5-4 | CASSLEGLSYGYTF
TRBJ1-4 | TRBV5-1 | CASSPTGGGEKLFF
TRBJ2-7 | TRBV4-1 | CASSSVAGGFEGRYEQYF
TRBJ2-5 | TRBV10-1 | CASSESGRTGTQYF
TRBJ2-7 | TRBV5-5 | CASSLVGSSYEQYF
TRBJ2-5 | TRBV29-1 | CSVASSGPWETQYF
TRBJ2-5 | TRBV19 | CASAAGGVQETQYF
TRBJ2-7 | TRBV5-1 | CASSLLTSGVEQYF
TRBJ1-1 | TRBV7-7 | CASSWPPTGRNTEAFF
TRBJ1-2 | TRBV2 | CASSEGTGIYGYTF
TRBJ2-7 | TRBV27 | CASTRSGTGASYEQYF
TRBJ2-7 | TRBV2 | CASSEGGTALRRYF
TRBJ2-4 | TRBV6-5 | CASSRGQSKNIQYF
TRBJ1-4 | TRBV18 | CASSLADGNNEKLFF